The rows below give T cell receptor beta chains drawn from one sample of a study of long-term antiretroviral therapy in people with HIV. Sequencing was performed with immunoSEQ multiplex PCR; in TCRdb, only in-frame clones are kept and a portion is missing. The table includes some 22,000 clones, around 84% detected once. The sample consisted of unsorted PBMCs, taken 1.3 years after starting antiretroviral therapy. These receptors were collected from a man in his fifties or sixties with HIV. The CDR3 runs from the conserved cysteine through the conserved F or W. Fields, in order: V gene, D gene, J gene, clone size, CDR3 DNA, CDR3 protein. A D gene is named only where the DNA matches it firmly. Clone sizes are given selectively: once, few, many, or a class where the clone is expanded.

TRBV19	.	TRBJ1-5	.	TGTGCCAGTATCGCTCGAGGGAGCAATCAGCCCCAGCATTTT	CASIARGSNQPQHF
TRBV5-3	.	TRBJ2-7	.	TGTGCCAGAAATGGGCACGGCAAGGCCGAGCAGTACTTC	CARNGHGKAEQYF
TRBV5-1	.	TRBJ1-5	.	TGCGCCAGCAGCTTGTCCTCGGGACTCACCCCGCGATGGCCCCAGCATTTT	CASSLSSGLTPRWPQHF
TRBV7-6	TRBD2	TRBJ2-2	.	TGTGCCAGCAGCTTACGAGCGGGGGCGAACACCGGGGAGCTGTTTTTT	CASSLRAGANTGELFF
TRBV27	.	TRBJ1-2	.	TGTGCCAGCAGTTCGAGGACAGACCTTATCCGCAACTATGGCTACACCTTC	CASSSRTDLIRNYGYTF
TRBV9	.	TRBJ1-2	.	TGTGCCAGCAGCCCCTCCGCGTTAGGGGGCTACACCTTC	CASSPSALGGYTF
TRBV6-5	.	TRBJ2-1	.	TGTGCCAGCAGTTACTCGATTGTAGTCGGGAGTGAGCAGTTCTTC	CASSYSIVVGSEQFF
TRBV5-1	.	TRBJ2-1	.	TGCGCCAGCAGCTCCGGGACTTCTTATAATGAGCAGTTCTTC	CASSSGTSYNEQFF
TRBV30	.	TRBJ1-3	once	TGTGCCTGGAGTGTAACCACCGGAAACACCATATATTTT	CAWSVTTGNTIYF
TRBV7-2	.	TRBJ2-3	.	TGTGCCAGCAGCGCCTACACAGATACGCAGTATTTT	CASSAYTDTQYF
TRBV6-5	.	TRBJ2-7	.	TGTGCCAGCAGTCCAGGTTGGGAGCAGTACTTC	CASSPGWEQYF
TRBV23-1	.	TRBJ2-7	.	TGCGCCAGCAGTCATAACGGACAATACTACGAGCAGTACTTC	CASSHNGQYYEQYF
TRBV18	TRBD1	TRBJ2-1	.	TGTGCCAGCTCACCGGGACAGGAGGCGAGCAATGAGCAGTTCTTC	CASSPGQEASNEQFF
TRBV14	.	TRBJ1-3	.	TGTGCCAGCAGCCGATCGATGGGCCCTACTTTCTCTGGAAACACCATATATTTT	CASSRSMGPTFSGNTIYF
TRBV4-3	TRBD1	TRBJ2-7	once	TGCGCCAGCAGCCCGTATGCGACAGGGGAGGCCTACGAGCAGTACTTC	CASSPYATGEAYEQYF
TRBV5-6	.	TRBJ1-1	.	TGTGCCAGCAGCTTTGGGGGGGACACTGAAGCTTTCTTT	CASSFGGDTEAFF
TRBV7-2	.	TRBJ2-2	.	TGTGCCAGCAGCCTTAGTTGGGGGTCTGCGAACACCGGGGAGCTGTTTTTT	CASSLSWGSANTGELFF
TRBV14	.	TRBJ2-2	.	TGTGCCAGCAGCCCCTTCGTACCCGGGGAGCTGTTTTTT	CASSPFVPGELFF
TRBV10-2	.	TRBJ1-2	.	TGCGCCAGCAGGCCTACCGCTAAGGGGGATAACTATGGCTACACCTTC	CASRPTAKGDNYGYTF
TRBV5-4	.	TRBJ2-5	once	TGTGCCAGCAGCCCCCAAGTTACGGGGGAGACCCAGTACTTC	CASSPQVTGETQYF
TRBV19	.	TRBJ1-2	few	TGTGCCAGTAGTCAGGACCAGTCCTTCGGCTACACCTTC	CASSQDQSFGYTF
TRBV25-1	.	TRBJ1-6	.	TGTGCCAGCAGTGAATATATTCAAGGGGACTCCTATAATTCACCCCTCCACTTT	CASSEYIQGDSYNSPLHF
TRBV18	.	TRBJ2-1	.	TGTGCCAGCTCACCAAACCCTCCAGCGCTCTACAATGAGCAGTTCTTC	CASSPNPPALYNEQFF
TRBV30	TRBD1	TRBJ1-2	few	TGTGCCTGGAGTACGACAGGGGGGTACTATGGCTACACCTTC	CAWSTTGGYYGYTF
TRBV10-3	.	TRBJ2-3	.	TGTGCCATCACTCGGGCCCCAGGAGATACGCAGTATTTT	CAITRAPGDTQYF
TRBV2	.	TRBJ2-7	.	TGTGCCAGCAGTGAGGAGAGCTACGAGCAGTACTTC	CASSEESYEQYF
TRBV7-9	.	TRBJ1-1	.	TGTGCCAGCAGCTCCGTAATCCTGAACACTGAAGCTTTCTTT	CASSSVILNTEAFF